This T cell receptor beta chain originates from a study of T cell responses to AZD1222 COVID-19 vaccine. Sequencing used immunoSEQ multiplex PCR; TCRdb keeps in-frame clones, though not all of them. Seen here are approximately 150,000 clones, approximately 89% observed once, and the top ten hold around 1.7%. This CDR3 is 15 amino acids long. This clonotype was obtained from an adult who received the AZD1222 COVID-19 vaccine. This chain connects TRBV21-1 to TRBJ2-1; the D segment call TRBD2 is taken from the table without a DNA check. TRBV21-1 represents a pseudogene. Sequenced here: peripheral blood, sampled 28 days after the second AZD1222 dose. The CDR3 here is CASSLSGRAYNEQFF. The CDR3, as DNA: TGTGCCAGCAGCCTAAGCGGGAGGGCTTACAATGAGCAGTTCTTC.